The sequence of this T cell receptor beta chain was determined in a study of T cell responses to AZD1222 COVID-19 vaccine. Study-wide findings and caveats: Only a handful of AZD1222 recipients were seropositive at baseline.

With regard to this clone: Its antigen remains unidentified.

CDR1 is LGHNA and CDR2 is YNFKEQ in the germline V gene. The CDR3 spans 15 residues. The ends were cut back, 2 bases at V and 3 bases at J, with 10 bases in the middle. TCRdb's copy holds only in-frame clones and misses some; the assay was immunoSEQ multiplex PCR. This sample has 85,000 to 130,000 clones, with approximately 90% found just once. This TCR derives from an adult in good health. This chain links TRBV4-2 with TRBJ1-4; tentative D call: TRBD1 (6 bases). The material was peripheral blood, obtained on day 0 of AZD1222 vaccination. The CDR3 here is CASSQLRGPNEKLFF. The CDR3 DNA is TGTGCCAGCAGCCAACTCAGGGGTCCTAATGAAAAACTGTTTTTT.